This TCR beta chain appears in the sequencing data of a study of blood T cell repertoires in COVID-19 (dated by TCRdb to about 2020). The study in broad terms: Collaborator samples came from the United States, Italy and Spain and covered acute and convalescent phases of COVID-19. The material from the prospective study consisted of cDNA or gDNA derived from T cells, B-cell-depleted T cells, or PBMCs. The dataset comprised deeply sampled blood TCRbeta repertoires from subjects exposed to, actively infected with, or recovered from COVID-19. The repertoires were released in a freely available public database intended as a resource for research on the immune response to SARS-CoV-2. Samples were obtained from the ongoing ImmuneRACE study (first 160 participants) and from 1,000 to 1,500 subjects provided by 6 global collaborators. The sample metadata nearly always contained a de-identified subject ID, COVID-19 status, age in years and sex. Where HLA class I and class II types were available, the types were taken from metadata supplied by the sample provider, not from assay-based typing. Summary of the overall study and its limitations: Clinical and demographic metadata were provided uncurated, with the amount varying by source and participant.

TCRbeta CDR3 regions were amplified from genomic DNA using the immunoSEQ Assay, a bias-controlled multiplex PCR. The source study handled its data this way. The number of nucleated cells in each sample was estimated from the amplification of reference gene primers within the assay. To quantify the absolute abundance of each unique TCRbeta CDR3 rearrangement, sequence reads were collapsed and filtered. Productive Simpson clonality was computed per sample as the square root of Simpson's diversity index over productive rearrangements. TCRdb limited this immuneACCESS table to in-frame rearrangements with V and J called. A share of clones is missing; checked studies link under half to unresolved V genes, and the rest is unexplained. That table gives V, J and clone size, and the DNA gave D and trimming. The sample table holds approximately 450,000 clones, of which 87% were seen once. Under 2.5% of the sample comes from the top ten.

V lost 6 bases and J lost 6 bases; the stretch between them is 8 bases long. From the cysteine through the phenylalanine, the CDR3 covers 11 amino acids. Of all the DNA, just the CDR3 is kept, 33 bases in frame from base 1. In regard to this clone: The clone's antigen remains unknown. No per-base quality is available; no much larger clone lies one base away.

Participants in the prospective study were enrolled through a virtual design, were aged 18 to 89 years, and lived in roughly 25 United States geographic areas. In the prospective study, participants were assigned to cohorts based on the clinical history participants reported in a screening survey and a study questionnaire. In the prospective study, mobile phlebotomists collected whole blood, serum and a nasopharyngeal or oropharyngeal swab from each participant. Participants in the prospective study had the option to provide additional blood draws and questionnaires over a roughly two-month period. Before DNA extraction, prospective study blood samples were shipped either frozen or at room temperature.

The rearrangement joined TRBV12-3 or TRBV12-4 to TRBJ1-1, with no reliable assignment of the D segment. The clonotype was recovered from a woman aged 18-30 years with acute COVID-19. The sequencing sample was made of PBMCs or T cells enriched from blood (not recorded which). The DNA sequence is TGTGCCAGCAGATCAGGCCCTGAAGCTTTCTTT. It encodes CASRSGPEAFF.